Detailed here is one TCR beta chain. The source of the sample is a study of cytomegalovirus exposure and HLA in healthy donors. A multiplex PCR was run with 60 Vbeta primers and 13 Jbeta primers. Using immunoSEQ multiplex PCR, the repertoire was profiled, and TCRdb retains in-frame clones only, with some absent. The table includes fewer than 200,000 clones, 83% detected once. Trimming cost V 4 bases and J 4 bases; bases outside gene matches: 7. Germline V CDR1 and CDR2: MNHNS, SASEGT. CDR3 length: 15 residues. The sample comprised PBMCs. The sequence was collected from a man between 50 and 59 years old in good health and CMV-seronegative. The chain links TRBV6-1 to TRBJ1-1; 9 bases map to TRBD1. The DNA for the CDR3 is TGTGCCAGCAGTGTCGACAGGGGGGTCGGCACTGAAGCTTTCTTT. Amino acid sequence: CASSVDRGVGTEAFF.